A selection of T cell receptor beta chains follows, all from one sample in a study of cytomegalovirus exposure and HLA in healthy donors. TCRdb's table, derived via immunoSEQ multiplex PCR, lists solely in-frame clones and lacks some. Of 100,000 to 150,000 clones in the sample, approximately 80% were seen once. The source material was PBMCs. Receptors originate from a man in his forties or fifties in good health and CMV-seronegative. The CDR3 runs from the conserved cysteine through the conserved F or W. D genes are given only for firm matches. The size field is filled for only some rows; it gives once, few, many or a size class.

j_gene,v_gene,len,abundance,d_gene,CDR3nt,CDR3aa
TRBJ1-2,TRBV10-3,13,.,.,TGTGCCATCAGCCCAGGGGAAGTCGATGGCTACACCTTC,CAISPGEVDGYTF
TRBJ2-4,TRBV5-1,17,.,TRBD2,TGCGCCAGCAGCTTGGGGACTAGCGGGGGAGCCAAAAACATTCAGTACTTC,CASSLGTSGGAKNIQYF
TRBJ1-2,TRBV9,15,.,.,TGTGCCAGCAGCGCCTCCGGGACACCGGCCTGGGGCTACACCTTC,CASSASGTPAWGYTF
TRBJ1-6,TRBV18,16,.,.,TGTGCCAGCTCAGGGGCCCTGAGCTCCTATAATTCACCCCTCCACTTT,CASSGALSSYNSPLHF
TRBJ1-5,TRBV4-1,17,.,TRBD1,TGCGCCAGCAGCCAAGGGGGGGGACAGGGCGGCAATCAGCCCCAGCATTTT,CASSQGGGQGGNQPQHF
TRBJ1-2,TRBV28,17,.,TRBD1,TGTGCCAGCAGTTTAGGAGGGGGCGGATTGGGCCCCTATGGCTACACCTTC,CASSLGGGGLGPYGYTF
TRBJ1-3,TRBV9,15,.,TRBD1,TGTGCCAGCAGCGTCGAACAGGGGCCTGGAAACACCATATATTTT,CASSVEQGPGNTIYF
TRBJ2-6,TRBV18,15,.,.,TGTGCCAGCTCACCCTGGGGCACCGGGGCCAACGTCCTGACTTTC,CASSPWGTGANVLTF
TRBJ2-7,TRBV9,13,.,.,TGTGCCAGCAGCGTAGGCCTAACCTACGAGCAGTACTTC,CASSVGLTYEQYF
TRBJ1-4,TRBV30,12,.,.,TGTGCCTGGAGTGTTGGTGCGGAAAAACTGTTTTTT,CAWSVGAEKLFF
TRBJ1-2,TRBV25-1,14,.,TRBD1,TGTGCCAGCAGTCCTAGACAGGGTTTGGATGGCTACACCTTC,CASSPRQGLDGYTF
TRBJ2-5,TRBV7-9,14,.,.,TGTGCCAGCAGCCCTGGGGCGATTCAAGAGACCCAGTACTTC,CASSPGAIQETQYF
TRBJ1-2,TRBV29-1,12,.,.,TGCAGCGGATTGGCCGGAGTGTATGGCTACACCTTC,CSGLAGVYGYTF
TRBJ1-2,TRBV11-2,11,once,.,TGTGCCAGCAGCCCGGGTTTCGGCTACACCTTC,CASSPGFGYTF
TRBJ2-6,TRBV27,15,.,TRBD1,TGTGCCAGCAGCCCAGGGGGCGCTGGGGCCAACGGCCTGACTTTC,CASSPGGAGANGLTF
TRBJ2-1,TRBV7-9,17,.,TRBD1,TGTGCCAGCAGCCCGAGACGAGGGGGCAGGTCCTACAATGAGCAGTTCTTC,CASSPRRGGRSYNEQFF
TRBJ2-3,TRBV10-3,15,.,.,TGTGCCATCAGTAAGACAGCACCCAGCACAGATACGCAGTATTTT,CAISKTAPSTDTQYF
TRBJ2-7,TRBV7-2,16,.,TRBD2,TGTGCCAGCAGCTTTAGCGGGGGCTCAGGGTCCTACGAGCAGTACTTC,CASSFSGGSGSYEQYF
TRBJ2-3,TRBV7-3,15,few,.,TGTGCCAGCAGCTTAGGAGGGTTGGAAGGAGATACGCAGTATTTT,CASSLGGLEGDTQYF
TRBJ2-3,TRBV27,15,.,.,TGTGCCAGCAGTCCCACCCCCAGGGGTACAGATACGCAGTATTTT,CASSPTPRGTDTQYF
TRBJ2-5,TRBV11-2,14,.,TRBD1,TGTGCCAGCAGCCCACAGGGGGCAGTGGAGACCCAGTACTTC,CASSPQGAVETQYF
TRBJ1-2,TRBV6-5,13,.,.,TGTGCCAGCAGTCCCGACAGAAGTTATGGCTACACCTTC,CASSPDRSYGYTF
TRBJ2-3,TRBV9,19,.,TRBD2,TGTGCCAGCAGCGTAGTAACGGGACTAGCGGGGGCATGGACAGATACGCAGTATTTT,CASSVVTGLAGAWTDTQYF
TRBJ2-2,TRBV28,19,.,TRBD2,TGTGCCAGCAGTTGTGGGGCGGGGGGCTCTTGCGCGAACACCGGGGAGCTGTTTTTT,CASSCGAGGSCANTGELFF
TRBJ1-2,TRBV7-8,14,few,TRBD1,TGTGCCAGCAGCTCCAGGGGGCGAAGCTATGGCTACACCTTC,CASSSRGRSYGYTF
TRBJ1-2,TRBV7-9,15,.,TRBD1,TGTGCCAGCAGCTCGTGGGACAGGGGCTTCTATGGCTACACCTTC,CASSSWDRGFYGYTF
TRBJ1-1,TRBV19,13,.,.,TGTGCCAGTACCGATCGATCGGGGACTGAAGCTTTCTTT,CASTDRSGTEAFF
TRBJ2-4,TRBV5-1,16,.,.,TGCGCCAGCAGTGATTACGGGGGTACATGGGCAGACATTCAGTACTTC,CASSDYGGTWADIQYF
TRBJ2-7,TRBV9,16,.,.,TGTGCCAGCAGCGTAGGAGTCGGCGGCGGTTTTGACGAGCAGTACTTC,CASSVGVGGGFDEQYF
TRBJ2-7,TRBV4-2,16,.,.,TGTGCCAGCAGCCAAGTTTTCTCAGGACTTCCCTACGAGCAGTACTTC,CASSQVFSGLPYEQYF
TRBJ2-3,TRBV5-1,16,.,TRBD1,TGCGCCAGCAGCTTGACGGGACAGGGGCTTGTAGATACGCAGTATTTT,CASSLTGQGLVDTQYF
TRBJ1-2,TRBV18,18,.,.,TGTGCCAGCTCACTCCTAACTCCTTCGACAGGCGCTGAATATGGCTACACCTTC,CASSLLTPSTGAEYGYTF
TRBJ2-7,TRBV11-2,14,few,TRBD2,TGTGCCAGCAGGCCGGGGGGTAGCTCCTACGAGCAGTACTTC,CASRPGGSSYEQYF
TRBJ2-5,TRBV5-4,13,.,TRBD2,TGTGCCAGCAGCCTAGCGGGGGTTAAGACCCAGTACTTC,CASSLAGVKTQYF
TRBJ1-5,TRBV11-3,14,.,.,TGTGCCAGCAGCTTCCTGTCGGGCAATCAGCCCCAGCATTTT,CASSFLSGNQPQHF
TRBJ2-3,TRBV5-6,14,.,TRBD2,TGTGCCAGCAGCGGAAGAAGGACTAGCGGGGGTCCGTATTTT,CASSGRRTSGGPYF
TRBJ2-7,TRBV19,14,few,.,TGTGCCAGTAGTTTCAACCCGGACAGCTACGAGCAGTACTTC,CASSFNPDSYEQYF
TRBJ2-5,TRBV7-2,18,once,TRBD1,TGTGCCAGCAGCTTAGTGAGCAGGGGGTCCCCGCTCCAAGAGACCCAGTACTTC,CASSLVSRGSPLQETQYF
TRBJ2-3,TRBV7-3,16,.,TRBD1,TGTGCCAGCAGCTTATTCGGGACAGGTGGCACAGATACGCAGTATTTT,CASSLFGTGGTDTQYF
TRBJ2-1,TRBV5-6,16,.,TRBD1,TGTGCCAGCAGCTTGGTGACAGGGGGTATATACAATGAGCAGTTCTTC,CASSLVTGGIYNEQFF
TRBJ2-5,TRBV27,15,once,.,TGTGCCAGCAGTTTAGAACTAGCAAGTAGGGAGACCCAGTACTTC,CASSLELASRETQYF
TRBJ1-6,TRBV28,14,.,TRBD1,TGTGCCAGCAGTTTAAGGGGACAGACTTCACCCCTCCACTTT,CASSLRGQTSPLHF
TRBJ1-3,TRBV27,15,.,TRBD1,TGTGCCAGCAGGACTACAGGGGGCTCTGGAAACACCATATATTTT,CASRTTGGSGNTIYF
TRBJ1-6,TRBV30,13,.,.,TGTGCCTGTCAAGACAGCACGACGTCACCCCCCCACTTT,CACQDSTTSPPHF
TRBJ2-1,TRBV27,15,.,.,TGTGCCAGCAGTTTAGGGCGAAGCTCCTACAATGAGCAGTTCTTC,CASSLGRSSYNEQFF
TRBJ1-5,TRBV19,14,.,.,TGTGCCAGTAGTATAGCCCAGGGGAACCAGCCCCAGCATTTT,CASSIAQGNQPQHF
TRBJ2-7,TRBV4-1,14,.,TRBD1,TGCGCCAGCAGCCAAGAGGCAGGGGGCTACGAGCAGTACTTC,CASSQEAGGYEQYF
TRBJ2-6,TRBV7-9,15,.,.,TGTGCCAGCAGCCCCCCCGGCTCTGGGGCCAACGTCCTGACTTTC,CASSPPGSGANVLTF